This is a list of T cell receptor beta chains from one sample in a study of metastatic and nonmetastatic thyroid tumors. Through MiXCR, TCRdb re-clonotyped the PCR reads. The sample holds 84,000 or so clones, roughly 8.6% seen once. Specimen: blood. The receptors were gathered from a female donor with papillary thyroid cancer or a benign thyroid nodule (not recorded which). Some clones in this sample may be carry-over from other donors' samples. Each CDR3 is given with its conserved first and last residue. D genes are given only for firm matches. Size tells how often a clone was seen (once, few, many) or the class of an expanded clone, and some rows leave it out.

cdr3_nt cdr3_aa j_call clone_size d_call v_call
TGCGCCAGCAGCGAGTCACGGTTCAGCACAGATACGCAGTATTTT CASSESRFSTDTQYF TRBJ2-3 many NA TRBV10-1
TGTGCCAGCCGACCGGGCTCTAACTATGGCTACACCTTC CASRPGSNYGYTF TRBJ1-2 NA NA TRBV5-4
TGTGCCAGCAGCTCAGGGTATGGTCAGCCCCAGCATTTT CASSSGYGQPQHF TRBJ1-5 many NA TRBV7-3
TGTGCCAGCAGCTTAGTGGTGGGGGCGACGGGCACTGAAGCTTTCTTT CASSLVVGATGTEAFF TRBJ1-1 many NA TRBV11-2
TGTGCCAGCAGCCCACCTGGGGGGCTAGCGGGGCAAGAGACCCAGTACTTC CASSPPGGLAGQETQYF TRBJ2-5 once TRBD2 TRBV12-3/TRBV12-4
TGTGCCAGCAGTGACTCGTTAGCGGGCACAGATACGCAGTATTTT CASSDSLAGTDTQYF TRBJ2-3 many NA TRBV6-4
TGTGCCGGAGAGAACAGGGAAAAACTGTTTTTT CAGENREKLFF TRBJ1-4 many NA TRBV2
TGTGCGTGCAGCGAGGGGGGAGAGAGGCGCAATCAGCCCCAGCATTTT CACSEGGERRNQPQHF TRBJ1-5 NA NA TRBV9
TGTGCCAGCAGCTTAGAGCAGGGGAGGGGCTACACCTTC CASSLEQGRGYTF TRBJ1-2 many NA TRBV11-3
TGTGCCAGCTCACGCGCAGGGGCTGGGGCCAACGTCCTGACTTTC CASSRAGAGANVLTF TRBJ2-6 NA NA TRBV18
TGTGCCACCAGTGATTCGAGGACAGGGGCCACTGAAGCTTTCTTT CATSDSRTGATEAFF TRBJ1-1 many TRBD1 TRBV24-1
TGTGCCAGCAGCCACGGGACAGGGGACAGTGGAAACACCATATATTTT CASSHGTGDSGNTIYF TRBJ1-3 many TRBD1 TRBV4-2
TGTGCCAGCAGCCCGGGACGGAGCCGAAACACCATATATTTT CASSPGRSRNTIYF TRBJ1-3 many NA TRBV3-1
TGTGCCAGCAGTTCAGGACAGGGGGATCAGCCCCAGCATTTT CASSSGQGDQPQHF TRBJ1-5 many TRBD1 TRBV7-9
TGTGCCAGCAGTGACTCTGGGACAGGCTCAGATACGCAGTATTTT CASSDSGTGSDTQYF TRBJ2-3 many TRBD1 TRBV6-4
TGCAGTGCTAGAGGGCCAGCGGGGGTGGACGAGCAGTACTTC CSARGPAGVDEQYF TRBJ2-7 many TRBD2 TRBV20-1
TGTGCCAGCAGTTTAGAAGGGAACTATGGCTACACCTTC CASSLEGNYGYTF TRBJ1-2 many NA TRBV28
TGTGCCAGCAGCTTGGTGGGGACCGGGACAGGGGGAAGGGGCCAGTACTTC CASSLVGTGTGGRGQYF TRBJ2-5 many TRBD1 TRBV28
TGTGCCAGCTCCTTCGTTGGGGCGGGGTTGTCAGATACGCAGTATTTT CASSFVGAGLSDTQYF TRBJ2-3 many NA TRBV19
TGTGCCAGCAGCTTAAAAGTTGGACAGTCCTCCTACAATGAGCAGTTCTTC CASSLKVGQSSYNEQFF TRBJ2-1 many NA TRBV11-2
TGTGCCTGGGGAAGGACAGGGAATCAGCCCCAGCATTTT CAWGRTGNQPQHF TRBJ1-5 many TRBD1 TRBV30
TGTGCCAGCAGTCCCAGCGGGGGTTACGAGCAGTACTTC CASSPSGGYEQYF TRBJ2-7 NA TRBD2 TRBV27
TGTGCCAGTAGTACCGGGACAGCCCGGTACGAGCAGTACTTC CASSTGTARYEQYF TRBJ2-7 many TRBD1 TRBV19
TGTGCCAGCAGCCAATTTGGGGCCGTCCAAGAGACCCAGTACTTC CASSQFGAVQETQYF TRBJ2-5 NA NA TRBV14
TGTGCCTGGAGGGAGAGACAAATTAACACCGGGGAGCTGTTTTTT CAWRERQINTGELFF TRBJ2-2 many NA TRBV30
TGTGCCAGCAGTCGAACAGGGGTGGTCAATGAGCAGTTCTTC CASSRTGVVNEQFF TRBJ2-1 many TRBD1 TRBV27
TGTGCCAGCAGCTTGTGGTCGGCCGGGGGGCACGAGCAGTACTTC CASSLWSAGGHEQYF TRBJ2-7 many NA TRBV7-2
TGTGCCAGCAGTCCTACAGTGTGCGACACCGGGGAGCTGTTTTTT CASSPTVCDTGELFF TRBJ2-2 NA NA TRBV6-4
TGTGCTAGTGGACTGAACACTGAAGCTTTCTTT CASGLNTEAFF TRBJ1-1 many NA TRBV12-5
TGTGCCAGCAGCTTAGTGGCGGGGGGCACAGATACGCAGTATTTT CASSLVAGGTDTQYF TRBJ2-3 many TRBD2 TRBV11-2
TGCAGTGCGGGGAGACTAGCGGGTTCCTTAGAGCAGTACTTC CSAGRLAGSLEQYF TRBJ2-7 many TRBD2 TRBV20-1
TGTGCCAGCAGTGATTGGGGGTCGGACACTGAAGCTTTCTTT CASSDWGSDTEAFF TRBJ1-1 few NA TRBV6-1
TGTGCCAGCAGCCTAGGGACAGGGAATGAAAAACTGTTTTTT CASSLGTGNEKLFF TRBJ1-4 many TRBD1 TRBV9
TGCAGTGCTAGAGATCACACAGTTACTAATGAAAAACTGTTTTTT CSARDHTVTNEKLFF TRBJ1-4 NA NA TRBV20-1
TGTGCCAGTAGTATAGATGACAGCTACGAGCAGTACTTC CASSIDDSYEQYF TRBJ2-7 many NA TRBV19
TGTGCCAGCAGTTACGGACAGGGGAGTGGAAACACCATATATTTT CASSYGQGSGNTIYF TRBJ1-3 many TRBD1 TRBV6-5
TGTGCCAGCAACCGGGGATCCGTCTACGAGCAGTACTTC CASNRGSVYEQYF TRBJ2-7 many NA TRBV2
TGTGCCAGCAGTTTGGAGCAGGGTACCCCTGGAAACACCATATATTTT CASSLEQGTPGNTIYF TRBJ1-3 NA NA TRBV28
TGTGCCAGCAGCTGGACACACGGGTTCTATGGTAACGCTGAAGCTTTCTTT CASSWTHGFYGNAEAFF TRBJ1-1 many NA TRBV5-6
TGTGCCAGCACACGGGCTGAGCAGTACTTC CASTRAEQYF TRBJ2-7 medium-sized NA TRBV2
TGTGCCATCAGTGAAAAGACAGCTAGAGGCACTGAAGCTTTCTTT CAISEKTARGTEAFF TRBJ1-1 many NA TRBV10-3
TGCGCCAGCAGCTTGGGTCCGACAGGGAACACTGAAGCTTTCTTT CASSLGPTGNTEAFF TRBJ1-1 many NA TRBV5-1
TGCAGTGCTAGTCGGGGATCAGATACGCAGTATTTT CSASRGSDTQYF TRBJ2-3 NA NA TRBV20-1
TGTGCCAGCTCGCCTCCGGGCAGGGTAGCCACCGGGGAGCTGTTTTTT CASSPPGRVATGELFF TRBJ2-2 many NA TRBV25-1
TGTGCCAGCAGCCAAGGACTCGACTCCTACAATGAGCAGTTCTTC CASSQGLDSYNEQFF TRBJ2-1 many NA TRBV4-2
TGCAGTGCTAGAGATAAACAGGGACTAGCGTCGTCCGGGGAGCTGTTTTTT CSARDKQGLASSGELFF TRBJ2-2 many TRBD2 TRBV20-1